This TCR beta chain was obtained from a study of monozygotic twins with inflammatory bowel disease (dated by TCRdb to between 2018 and 2021). Broadly, across the study: In total, about 30 monozygotic twin pairs made up the full study: 19 Danish pairs, all IBD-discordant, plus nine German pairs, of which four were IBD-concordant and five were IBD-discordant. Disease-associated traits were sought mainly through comparisons between IBD patients and their genetically identical healthy co-twins within discordant pairs. Each individual had, on average, about 151 000 unique TCRalpha sequences and 181 000 unique TCRbeta sequences available for analysis.

Points the paper makes about the study in general: Background noise and inter-individual variability may have been introduced into the repertoires by the differing immunosuppressive treatments among patients. Compared with healthy twins, IBD patients had fewer clonotypes in common with other individuals, a difference most pronounced in patients showing signs of disease activity. The results gave no support for a single strong signal or clonotype linked to IBD. The analysis was unable to tell different T cell subtypes apart. Measured by the inverse Simpson index, TCRbeta repertoire diversity was lower in IBD patients than in their healthy co-twins. Repertoire similarity did not differ between concordant and discordant twins, possibly due to limited statistical power.

The germline V gene supplies CDR1 MNHNS and CDR2 SASEGT. The CDR3 holds 14 amino acids from the cysteine to the phenylalanine. The DNA sequence is not available. The library came from 5' RACE. Each TCR library was prepared from about 3,400 ng of total RNA. cDNA was synthesized with SMARTScribe reverse transcriptase in eight separate reactions per sample. During cDNA synthesis, template switching introduced unique molecular identifiers that contained a 6-nucleotide sample barcode. TCRalpha and TCRbeta cDNA was amplified in two nested PCRs of about 17 and 10 cycles, and bead purification was carried out after each PCR. Before amplification, cDNA was treated with uracil DNA-glycosylase and purified using the QIAquick PCR purification kit. The second PCR added Illumina TruSeq-compatible adapters along with sample-specific barcodes. TapeStation and Qubit were used to check library quality and concentration, and 5 ng of each library was pooled. The pooled libraries were sequenced with 2 x 100 bp reads and custom sequencing primers on an Illumina HiSeq2500 single-index Rapid Run. Regarding the original processing steps: MiGEC version 1.2.6 was used for UMI-based consensus assembly to correct PCR and sequencing errors. MiXCR version 2.1.1 was used for V(D)J alignment, clonotype assembly and CDR3 extraction. Normalisation of gene usage, clonotype sharing and MAIT/NKT TCR abundance was achieved by analysing the top 1000, 10 000 and 20 000 clonotypes per sample. After downsampling to 27 000 UMIs, diversity was calculated as the inverse Simpson index using the vegan R package. Paired Mann-Whitney U tests were applied to discordant twin pairs, with Benjamini-Hochberg correction for multiple testing. TCRdb reprocessed the sequencing reads and holds a single record per CDR3 protein sequence, with no DNA. These V and J calls are TCRdb output, not the study's own analysis. In this sample's table one finds fewer than 550,000 distinct CDR3 sequences. 2% to 3% of the sample is in the top ten clones.

In regard to this clonotype: Its antigen target is currently unknown.

An approximately 2.5 ml peripheral blood sample was drawn into PAXgene tubes per donor and stored at -80°C. Without any T cell sorting, total RNA was extracted from whole blood using the PAXgene blood miRNA kit on an automated QIAcube. Peripheral blood from monozygotic twin pairs concordant or discordant for inflammatory bowel disease was subjected to deep TCRalpha and TCRbeta repertoire profiling with unique molecular barcoding. For every twin pair, smoking habits were documented, and each individual was categorised as a current, former or never smoker. This TCR came from a human donor with ulcerative colitis or Crohn's disease, or a healthy co-twin of an affected twin (not recorded which). The sequencing input was blood. The chain joins TRBV6-1 to TRBJ2-3; the D gene TCRdb calls, TRBD2, cannot be checked with no DNA. The CDR3 here reads CASNSGRASDTQYF.